The next 6 T cell receptor beta chains were all read from a single sample in a study of cytomegalovirus exposure and HLA in healthy donors. Both 60 Vbeta primers and 13 Jbeta primers went into the PCR. Measured with immunoSEQ multiplex PCR; TCRdb has only the in-frame clones, and not every one. The sample carries about 130,000 clones, around 77% recorded once. Sample: PBMCs. These receptors all come from a man aged 45-65 years in good health and CMV-seronegative.

The rearrangement joins TRBV7-2 to TRBJ2-1, with 10 bases lining up with TRBD1. J gave up 0 bases and V 5 bases, and 7 bases lay outside the gene matches. The CDR3 sequence is 17 residues long. The germline CDR1 and CDR2 sequences are SGHTA and FQGNSA. CDR3 nucleotides: TGTGCCAGCAGCCCCGACAGGGGGCCGGACTCCTACAATGAGCAGTTCTTC. Its translation: CASSPDRGPDSYNEQFF.

V usage is TRBV18 and J usage is TRBJ2-3; the match to TRBD2 covers 11 bases. This CDR3 has 14 residues. After removal of 3 bases from V and 5 bases from J, the junction contained 1 base not matched to a gene. Germline CDR1 and CDR2: KGHSH and LQKENI. The CDR3 loop is CASSPGTSGDTQYF. The CDR3 nucleotides read TGTGCCAGCTCACCCGGGACTAGCGGAGATACGCAGTATTTT.

This clone was seen a few times. The chain combines TRBV7-9 with TRBJ2-3, with D uncertain. In germline, CDR1 is SEHNR, CDR2 FQNEAQ (reference sequence). CDR3 length equals 13 residues. CDR3 sequence reads: CVGCNRSTDTQYF. CDR3 DNA sequence: TGTGTAGGTTGTAACAGAAGCACAGATACGCAGTATTTT.

This rearrangement joins TRBV25-1 to TRBJ2-7; a possible D gene is TRBD1 (7 bases). Trimming shortened V by 6 bases and J by 4 bases, and 16 bases separated the two germline ends. The germline gives CDR1 MGHDK, CDR2 SYGVNS. CDR3 length equals 14 residues. In nucleotides, the CDR3 is TGTGCCAGCAGCACAGGGGCCAGCGGGTACGAGCAGTACTTC. It codes for CASSTGASGYEQYF.

The chain employs TRBV5-1 and TRBJ2-5, with 8 bases matching TRBD2. The CDR3 is 13 amino acids. V gave up 3 bases and J gave up 7 bases; unmatched junction bases: 5. Germline V gene sequence: CDR1 SGHRS, CDR2 YFSETQ. The CDR3 protein is CASSWDREGTQYF. The CDR3 region has the DNA TGCGCCAGCAGCTGGGACCGGGAGGGGACCCAGTACTTC.

This chain uses TRBV5-4 with TRBJ2-5, with TRBD2 matching 12 bases. Germline CDR1 and CDR2: SGHNT and YYREEE (reference sequence). The CDR3 is 16 residues long. The J segment lost 5 bases and the V segment lost 5 bases, leaving 10 bases of the junction unmatched. The CDR3 DNA is TGTGCCAGCAGACGGACTAGCGGGGCCTTGGTGGAGACCCAGTACTTC. Amino acids: CASRRTSGALVETQYF.